Presented here are 17 T cell receptor beta chains from one specimen sequenced in a study of Graves' ophthalmopathy and Graves' hyperthyroidism. TCR beta CDR3 regions were amplified from RNA transcripts. The authors performed first-round RT-PCR with HTBI primers and then a second-round multiplex PCR. TCRdb used MiXCR to reprocess the multiplex PCR reads, holding one entry per CDR3 protein. The sample has about 480,000 distinct CDR3 sequences, about 15% seen once. Sequenced: blood. The receptors stem from a woman aged 25-40 years with Graves' ophthalmopathy.

This clonotype has more than one count but fewer than ten. The chain links TRBV4-1 to TRBJ1-2, with TRBD1 as a possible D gene (6 bases). The CDR3 has 14 amino acids. The germline V and J ends were trimmed by 1 base and 4 bases, with 10 bases remaining between them. Germline CDR1 and CDR2: MGHRA and YSYEKL. In DNA form, the CDR3 reads TGCGCCAGCAGCCAAGGACAGGTATCCTATGGCTACACCTTC. It is translated as CASSQGQVSYGYTF.

The chain carries TRBV6-5 and TRBJ2-7, with D perhaps TRBD1 or TRBD2 (5 bases each). The V end lost 2 bases, the J end lost 2 bases, and 13 bases lay between the germline ends. CDR1 is MNHEY and CDR2 is SVGAGI in the germline V gene. This CDR3 has 15 amino acids. The CDR3 protein is CASSYGGSGTYEQYF. CDR3 bases: TGTGCCAGCAGTTACGGAGGTTCAGGGACCTACGAGCAGTACTTC.

The chain couples TRBV5-1 to TRBJ1-1, with 9 bases lining up with TRBD1. The germline V gene has CDR1 SGHRS and CDR2 YFSETQ. The CDR3 has 14 residues. Trimming removed 7 bases from V and 3 bases from J; junction bases left unmatched: 7. CDR3 sequence (DNA): TGCGCCAGCGGTTGGACAGGGGACGACACTGAAGCTTTCTTT. This gives the protein CASGWTGDDTEAFF.

This clonotype was seen repeatedly, ten times or more. The rearrangement joins TRBV15 to TRBJ1-2, with 7 bases identical to TRBD1. The CDR3 runs to 18 residues. Germline-derived CDR1 and CDR2 are LNHNV and YYDKDF (reference sequence). Trimming at V came to 4 bases and at J to 4 bases, leaving 18 bases not matched to a gene. The CDR3 region has the DNA TGTGCCACCAGCAAGACAGGGTCTTTGGCACGAGCTATCTATGGCTACACCTTC. Translated, it gives CATSKTGSLARAIYGYTF.

This clonotype was seen repeatedly, ten times or more. The chain has TRBV15 and TRBJ2-5; D unclear. V shed 1 base and J shed 5 bases, with 11 bases lying between them. This CDR3 has 14 amino acids. Germline V gives CDR1 LNHNV, CDR2 YYDKDF (reference sequence). DNA of the CDR3: TGTGCCACCAGCAGAGGTGGGGTGGGCGAGACCCAGTACTTC. It codes for CATSRGGVGETQYF.

The chain has TRBV27 and TRBJ1-2; 11 bases fit TRBD1. This CDR3 has 15 residues. After removal of 5 bases from V and 6 bases from J, the junction contained 8 bases not matched to a gene. CDR1 MNHEY and CDR2 SMNVEV come from the germline V gene (reference sequence). In DNA form, the CDR3 reads TGTGCCAGCAGTGCCCTTATGGACAGGGGGCATGGCTACACCTTC. Translating it yields CASSALMDRGHGYTF.

The sample holds many counts of this clonotype. The J gene is TRBJ1-5, the V gene TRBV7-9; TRBD1 matches 9 bases. Germline values: CDR1 SEHNR, CDR2 FQNEAQ (reference sequence). The V segment lost 5 bases and the J segment 7 bases; nucleotides outside the gene matches: 9. The CDR3 consists of 15 residues. The CDR3 sequence is CASSTGQGGRQPQHF. CDR3 sequence (DNA): TGTGCCAGCAGCACGGGACAGGGAGGAAGGCAGCCCCAGCATTTT. Supplemented by reference TRBV7-9 and TRBJ1-5, the full variable domain reads DTGVSQNPRHKITKRGQNVTFRCDPISEHNRLYWYRQTLGQGPEFLTYFQNEAQLEKSRLLSDRFSAERPKGSFSTLEIQRTEQGDSAMYLCASSTGQGGRQPQHFGDGTRLSIL.

In its sample, this clonotype was seen many times. V usage is TRBV28 and J usage is TRBJ2-2, with a weak D call TRBD2 (5 bases). Trimming left V 8 bases short and J 0 bases short, with 19 bases between. CDR1 is MDHEN and CDR2 is SYDVKM in the germline V gene. This CDR3 comprises 17 residues. The chain's CDR3 is CASAVNGGLANTGELFF. The CDR3 nucleotides are TGTGCCAGCGCTGTTAACGGCGGACTGGCGAACACCGGGGAGCTGTTTTTT.

This clonotype occurred many times. Here the CDR3 reads CASSEAEIYGYTF. In DNA form, the CDR3 reads TGTGCCAGCAGTGAAGCCGAGATCTATGGCTACACCTTC. The chain is built from TRBV6-1 and TRBJ1-2; D remains ambiguous. Trimming stripped 0 bases from V and 4 bases from J, with 6 bases between. The V gene's germline CDR1 is MNHNS and CDR2 SASEGT. The CDR3 spans 13 residues.

This clonotype was seen ten or more times. The chain couples TRBV10-3 to TRBJ1-2; D gene ambiguous. The germline V gene encodes CDR1 ENHRY and CDR2 SYGVKD. This CDR3 spans 12 amino acids. Between the trimmed V and J ends, which lost 5 bases and 8 bases, there was a span of 12 bases. CDR3 nucleotide sequence: TGTGCCATCAGTAAGAACACGGACGGCTACACCTTC. This gives the protein CAISKNTDGYTF.

This clonotype was detected many times. The V call is TRBV4-1, the J call TRBJ1-3; D uncertain. V was cut by 3 bases and J by 2 bases, with 14 bases left in between. The CDR3 has 16 residues. Per germline, CDR1 MGHRA and CDR2 YSYEKL. CDR3 residues: CASSHNTRRAGNTIYF. The CDR3 coding sequence is TGCGCCAGCAGCCACAATACAAGGAGGGCTGGAAACACCATATATTTT.

There are many counts of this clonotype. The chain employs TRBV2 and TRBJ1-1; 7 bases match TRBD1. The CDR3 is 13 residues long. Germline assignment: CDR1 SNHLY and CDR2 FYNNEI. The V and J ends lost 1 base and 7 bases, in that order; junction bases with no gene match: 3. Here the CDR3 reads CASSEDRGGEAFF. CDR3 in DNA: TGTGCCAGCAGTGAAGACAGGGGAGGTGAAGCTTTCTTT. Using reference TRBV2 and TRBJ1-1 for the parts outside the CDR3, the full variable domain is EPEVTQTPSHQVTQMGQEVILRCVPISNHLYFYWYRQILGQKVEFLVSFYNNEISEKSEIFDDQFSVERPDGSNFTLKIRSTKLEDSAMYFCASSEDRGGEAFFGQGTRLTVV.

The rearrangement links TRBV11-3 to TRBJ1-1, with D hard to call. Germline CDR1 reads SGHNT; CDR2 reads YENEEA. Deletions cut 6 bases from V and 4 bases from J, with 6 bases between. This CDR3 has 11 amino acids. The CDR3 sequence: CASSGPTEAFF. The DNA for the CDR3 is TGTGCCAGCAGTGGTCCCACTGAAGCTTTCTTT. Supplemented by reference TRBV11-3 and TRBJ1-1, the full variable domain reads EAGVVQSPRYKIIEKKQPVAFWCNPISGHNTLYWYLQNLGQGPELLIRYENEEAVDDSQLPKDRFSAERLKGVDSTLKIQPAELGDSAVYLCASSGPTEAFFGQGTRLTVV.

This clonotype was counted between two and nine times. One end of the junction varies from germline; a read error may be responsible. V and J are TRBV2 and TRBJ2-4; either TRBD1 or TRBD2 may fit D (6 bases each). CDR1 and CDR2 (germline): SNHLY, FYNNEI. The CDR3 extends over 21 amino acids. CDR3 protein: CASSEYLGAGPGGLAKNIKYF. CDR3 bases: TGTGCCAGCAGTGAATATTTGGGGGCAGGCCCTGGGGGGTTGGCCAAAAACATTAAGTACTTC.

This clonotype was recorded at least ten times. The chain has TRBV12-3 or TRBV12-4 and TRBJ1-5; D uncertain. The ends were cut back, 1 base at V and 6 bases at J, with 10 bases in the middle. The CDR3 is 14 residues long. CDR3 DNA: TGTGCCAGCAGTTTAGAAGGTACGGGTCAGCCCCAGCATTTT. This gives the protein CASSLEGTGQPQHF.

This clonotype occurred many times. The chain is built from TRBV4-1 and TRBJ1-2; weak D call: TRBD1 (6 bases). Trimming shortened V by 2 bases and J by 1 base, and 14 bases separated the two germline ends. Germline V gene lookup returns CDR1 MGHRA and CDR2 YSYEKL. This CDR3 region has 16 residues. The CDR3 region is CASSQRGQQNNYGYTF. The DNA of the CDR3 is TGCGCCAGCAGCCAACGCGGACAGCAAAATAACTATGGCTACACCTTC.

In its sample, this clonotype was seen many times. The CDR3 DNA reads TGCGCCAGCAGTTTACGGCCTCGGGACAGGACAACCTACGAGCAGTACTTC. Protein sequence: CASSLRPRDRTTYEQYF. The chain carries TRBV5-1 and TRBJ2-7; TRBD1 aligns across 8 bases. Germline V gene data show CDR1 as SGHRS and CDR2 as YFSETQ. V was clipped by 5 bases and J by 2 bases; unmatched bases: 15. This CDR3 contains 17 residues.